These 25 T cell receptor beta chains were all obtained from the same sample, sequenced in a study of T cells in Graves' hyperthyroidism and ophthalmopathy. Using RNA transcripts as the source, TCR beta CDR3 regions were amplified. The HTBI primer set drove a first-round RT-PCR of the TCR CDR3. TCRdb processed the multiplex PCR reads anew with MiXCR; each CDR3 protein has one entry. Of hundreds of thousands of distinct CDR3 sequences in the sample, just over 45% were seen once. Sequencing was performed on peripheral blood or thyroid tissue (not recorded which). The receptors were gathered from a woman aged 18 to 35 with Graves' hyperthyroidism.

This clonotype was counted at least ten times. One junction end disagrees with the germline gene, perhaps due to a read error. The chain combines TRBV5-1 with TRBJ2-7; 9 bases align to TRBD2. This CDR3 has 14 residues. Germline-derived CDR1 and CDR2 are SGHRS and YFSETQ. CDR3 nucleotide sequence: TGTGCCAGCAGTTTGGCTAGCGGGAACTACGAGCAGTACTTC. Translation gives CASSLASGNYEQYF.

Concerning this clonotype itself: This sequence may be a read error, since a much larger clone differs from it by one base. The chain is built from TRBV6-1 and TRBJ1-2; D remains ambiguous. Germline CDR1 reads MNHNS; CDR2 reads SASEGT. The CDR3 runs to 12 residues. CDR3: CASRPATYGCTF. CDR3 coding DNA: TGTGCCAGCAGGCCCGCAACTTATGGCTGCACCTTC.

Details on this clonotype: A read error may explain this, as a much larger clone is one base away. The chain carries TRBV15 and TRBJ2-7, with D perhaps TRBD1 or TRBD2 (5 bases each). The CDR3 totals 16 residues. CDR1 is LNHNV, CDR2 YYDKDF, per germline (reference sequence). CDR3 nucleotide sequence: TGTGCCACCAGCAGAAGAGGGGCGCTAGTCTCCGACGAGCAGTACTTC. Translating it yields CATSRRGALVSDEQYF. Looking up the rest from reference TRBV15 and TRBJ2-7 gives the full variable domain: DAMVIQNPRYQVTQFGKPVTLSCSQTLNHNVMYWYQQKSSQAPKLLFHYYDKDFNNEADTPDNFQSRRPNTSFCFLDIRSPGLGDTAMYLCATSRRGALVSDEQYFGPGTRLTVT.

This rearrangement joins TRBV5-1 to TRBJ1-1; perhaps TRBD1 as D (5 bases). This CDR3 contains 17 residues. CDR1 and CDR2 from the germline V gene are SGHRS and YFSETQ. Trimming removed 0 bases from V and 2 bases from J, with 17 bases in between. The CDR3 DNA reads as TGCGCCAGCAGCTTGGAAGGGGAAGCTCCGGTTAACACTGAAGCTTTCTTT. Its protein is CASSLEGEAPVNTEAFF.

This clonotype was observed at least ten times. J is TRBJ1-5 and V is TRBV7-9; D is perhaps TRBD1 (5 bases). The CDR3 extends over 16 amino acids. Germline V gene lookup returns CDR1 SEHNR and CDR2 FQNEAQ (reference sequence). The V end was cut by 4 bases, the J end by 3 bases, with 16 bases between. The CDR3 nucleotides are TGTGCCAGCAGCTCTAGCCGGGACGGCTTCAATCAGCCCCAGCATTTT. Translated, it gives CASSSSRDGFNQPQHF.

The chain links TRBV7-2 to TRBJ2-6; 8 bases are a match to TRBD1. Germline V gives CDR1 SGHTA, CDR2 FQGNSA. The J segment lost 0 bases and the V segment lost 5 bases, leaving 9 bases of the junction unmatched. This CDR3 has 18 residues. The CDR3 nucleotides are TGTGCCAGCAGCCCGTGGACAGGGCTCACCTCTGGGGCCAACGTCCTGACTTTC. Translated: CASSPWTGLTSGANVLTF.

Comments on this clonotype: A single base separates this from a much larger clone, so it may be a read error. The chain joins TRBV24-1 to TRBJ1-1; no clear D gene. The CDR3 contains 13 residues. CDR1 KGHDR and CDR2 SFDVKD come from the germline V gene. The V end lost 4 bases, the J end lost 1 base, and 6 bases lay between the germline ends. CDR3 DNA: TGTGCCACCAGTGACCCGGGGAACACTGAAGCTTTCTTT. Its translation: CATSDPGNTEAFF.

This clonotype appeared a few times. The chain combines TRBV25-1 with TRBJ1-2; no firm D call. V was clipped by 5 bases and J by 4 bases, with 17 bases between them. This CDR3 spans 15 amino acids. Per germline, CDR1 MGHDK and CDR2 SYGVNS. The CDR3 is CASSLDSSPSYGYTF. CDR3 coding DNA: TGTGCCAGCAGTCTGGACTCATCCCCATCCTATGGCTACACCTTC.

The chain recombines TRBV2 with TRBJ2-6, with D possibly TRBD2 on 5 matching bases. V lost 6 bases, J lost 0 bases, and 18 bases lay in between. The CDR3 runs 18 residues. Germline V lookup: CDR1 SNHLY, CDR2 FYNNEI. This CDR3 reads CASSADPGIDSGANVLTF. The CDR3 nucleotides are TGTGCCAGCAGCGCGGATCCCGGGATTGACTCTGGGGCCAACGTCCTGACTTTC. Full variable domain (remainder filled in from reference TRBV2 and TRBJ2-6): EPEVTQTPSHQVTQMGQEVILRCVPISNHLYFYWYRQILGQKVEFLVSFYNNEISEKSEIFDDQFSVERPDGSNFTLKIRSTKLEDSAMYFCASSADPGIDSGANVLTFGAGSRLTVL.

The chain combines TRBV6-1 with TRBJ1-3; D is possibly TRBD1 (5 bases). Trimming left V 2 bases short and J 2 bases short, with 10 bases between. CDR3 length equals 15 residues. Germline V gene data show CDR1 as MNHNS and CDR2 as SASEGT. The CDR3 sequence is CASSEWGRTGNTIYF. DNA for the CDR3: TGTGCCAGCAGTGAATGGGGGAGAACTGGAAACACCATATATTTT.

V usage is TRBV2 and J usage is TRBJ2-7; the match to TRBD2 covers 9 bases. Looked up from germline, CDR1 is SNHLY and CDR2 is FYNNEI. With 5 bases clipped from V and 2 bases from J, the junction kept 7 bases outside the gene matches. There are 15 residues in the CDR3. CDR3 residues: CASSLIAGATYEQYF. The CDR3 DNA is TGTGCCAGCAGTCTAATAGCGGGAGCTACCTACGAGCAGTACTTC.

The chain recombines TRBV7-8 with TRBJ2-7, with 9 bases fitting TRBD2. Germline V gives CDR1 SGHVS, CDR2 FQNEAQ. V lost 1 base to trimming and J lost 2 bases; unmatched junction nucleotides: 3. This CDR3 is 15 amino acids long. The CDR3 region is CASSLDKREAYEQYF. For the CDR3, the DNA is TGTGCCAGCAGCTTAGACAAGCGGGAGGCCTACGAGCAGTACTTC.

This clonotype was seen many times. V and J are TRBV10-2 and TRBJ2-7, with D perhaps TRBD2 (6 bases). Germline V CDR1 and CDR2: WSHSY, SAAADI. V lost 4 bases to trimming and J lost 7 bases, with 14 bases between them. The CDR3 loop spans 13 amino acids. The DNA of the CDR3 is TGCGCCAGCAGTGGACTAGATGTTGGGGAGCAGTACTTC. It is translated as CASSGLDVGEQYF.

V usage is TRBV10-1 and J usage is TRBJ1-1; D unclear. Germline CDR1 and CDR2: WNHNN and SYGVQD (reference sequence). Trimming pared 8 bases from V and 5 bases from J, leaving 18 bases between. The CDR3 covers 14 residues. The DNA of the CDR3 is TGCGCCAGCGCCCGCCGCGGGGAGTTAACTGAAGCTTTCTTT. The encoded protein is CASARRGELTEAFF.

This clonotype was seen only a few times. The chain uses TRBV5-1 and TRBJ1-2; no clear D. Trimming took off 0 bases at V and 3 bases at J, with 9 bases between the two ends. The CDR3 length is 14 residues. Germline-derived CDR1 and CDR2 are SGHRS and YFSETQ. CDR3 residues: CASSLEGEDYGYTF. The CDR3 DNA is TGCGCCAGCAGCTTGGAGGGAGAGGACTATGGCTACACCTTC.

This clonotype was observed many times. The rearrangement joins TRBV7-6 to TRBJ2-5; 11 bases are a match to TRBD2. Germline CDR1 is SGHVS and CDR2 is FNYEAQ. This CDR3 has 15 residues. J was trimmed by 2 bases and V by 4 bases; bases with no gene match: 3. The CDR3 coding sequence is TGTGCCAGCAGCTCCCTAGCGGGAGGTCAAGAGACCCAGTACTTC. Translation: CASSSLAGGQETQYF.

The rearrangement uses TRBV10-3 and TRBJ1-2; 8 bases align to TRBD1. The length of the CDR3 is 14 residues. The V and J ends lost 2 bases and 3 bases, in that order; junction bases with no gene match: 2. Germline V gives CDR1 ENHRY, CDR2 SYGVKD. DNA of the CDR3: TGTGCCATCAGTGAGGGACAGGGTGACTATGGCTACACCTTC. It codes for CAISEGQGDYGYTF.

The chain links TRBV24-1 to TRBJ2-2; D is tentatively TRBD1 or TRBD2 (6 bases each). V shed 9 bases and J shed 3 bases, with 10 bases lying between them. There are 13 residues in the CDR3. Germline CDR1 and CDR2: KGHDR and SFDVKD. CDR3 protein: CATGGRDTGELFF. The CDR3 DNA is TGTGCCACCGGGGGGCGCGACACCGGGGAGCTGTTTTTT.

This clonotype has at least ten counts. The gene calls are TRBV29-1 and TRBJ1-2; tentative D call: TRBD1 (5 bases). Between the trimmed V and J ends, which lost 6 bases and 2 bases, there was a span of 19 bases. CDR3 length equals 15 residues. CDR1 and CDR2 from the germline V gene are SQVTM and ANQGSEA. CDR3 sequence reads: CSVASLRGRNYGYTF. The CDR3, as DNA: TGCAGCGTAGCCTCTCTCCGGGGGAGGAACTATGGCTACACCTTC.

The table lists this clonotype with a few counts. The chain joins TRBV20-1 to TRBJ2-5; 8 bases fit TRBD2. The CDR3 is 15 amino acids. CDR1 is DFQATT and CDR2 is SNEGSKA in the germline V gene (reference sequence). Losses at the gene ends were 2 bases for V and 5 bases for J; bases not matched to a gene: 10. The CDR3: CSARPPSGRSETQYF. DNA of the CDR3: TGCAGTGCTAGACCACCGAGCGGGAGATCGGAGACCCAGTACTTC.

This clonotype occurred once. The chain couples TRBV20-1 to TRBJ1-1; 8 nucleotides align to TRBD1. The CDR3 contains 13 residues. Looked up from germline, CDR1 is DFQATT and CDR2 is SNEGSKA (reference sequence). V trimming: 2 bases; J trimming: 12 bases; junction bases outside the gene matches: 11. CDR3 loop: CSARMGQDLGTFF. The CDR3 DNA follows: TGCAGTGCTAGAATGGGACAGGACTTGGGGACTTTCTTT.

This chain uses TRBV7-9 with TRBJ1-1; D possibly corresponds to TRBD1 (5 bases). The V end was cut by 8 bases, the J end by 1 base, with 14 bases between. This CDR3 is built from 14 residues. Germline V gene lookup returns CDR1 SEHNR and CDR2 FQNEAQ (reference sequence). The CDR3 nucleotides are TGTGCCAGCGGGTCCGGTGGGGGGAACACTGAAGCTTTCTTT. The encoded protein is CASGSGGGNTEAFF.

The chain is built from TRBV25-1 and TRBJ2-7, with TRBD1 matching 9 bases. V was clipped by 7 bases and J by 4 bases; unmatched bases: 8. This CDR3 region has 14 residues. Germline assignment: CDR1 MGHDK and CDR2 SYGVNS. CDR3 in DNA: TGTGCCAGCACCTGGGACAGGGAGAGTTACGAGCAGTACTTC. Protein: CASTWDRESYEQYF.

This clonotype was observed a handful of times. The V and J genes are TRBV7-3 and TRBJ1-1; D is uncertain. In germline, CDR1 is SGHTA, CDR2 FQGTGA. V dropped 0 bases and J dropped 1 base, with 15 bases sitting between them. This CDR3 has 17 residues. The CDR3 loop reads CASSLTASLRGNTEAFF. Here the CDR3 DNA reads TGTGCCAGCAGCTTAACCGCCTCTTTGCGGGGGAACACTGAAGCTTTCTTT. The full variable domain, rest sourced from reference TRBV7-3 and TRBJ1-1, is GAGVSQTPSNKVTEKGKYVELRCDPISGHTALYWYRQSLGQGPEFLIYFQGTGAADDSGLPNDRFFAVRPEGSVSTLKIQRTERGDSAVYLCASSLTASLRGNTEAFFGQGTRLTVV.

The chain carries TRBV29-1 and TRBJ1-5; D not resolved. The length of the CDR3 is 14 residues. V gave up 7 bases and J gave up 0 bases, with 13 bases separating them. Germline V gene lookup returns CDR1 SQVTM and CDR2 ANQGSEA. Here the CDR3 reads CSASNGYSNQPQHF. For the CDR3, the DNA is TGCAGCGCCTCGAATGGATATAGCAATCAGCCCCAGCATTTT.